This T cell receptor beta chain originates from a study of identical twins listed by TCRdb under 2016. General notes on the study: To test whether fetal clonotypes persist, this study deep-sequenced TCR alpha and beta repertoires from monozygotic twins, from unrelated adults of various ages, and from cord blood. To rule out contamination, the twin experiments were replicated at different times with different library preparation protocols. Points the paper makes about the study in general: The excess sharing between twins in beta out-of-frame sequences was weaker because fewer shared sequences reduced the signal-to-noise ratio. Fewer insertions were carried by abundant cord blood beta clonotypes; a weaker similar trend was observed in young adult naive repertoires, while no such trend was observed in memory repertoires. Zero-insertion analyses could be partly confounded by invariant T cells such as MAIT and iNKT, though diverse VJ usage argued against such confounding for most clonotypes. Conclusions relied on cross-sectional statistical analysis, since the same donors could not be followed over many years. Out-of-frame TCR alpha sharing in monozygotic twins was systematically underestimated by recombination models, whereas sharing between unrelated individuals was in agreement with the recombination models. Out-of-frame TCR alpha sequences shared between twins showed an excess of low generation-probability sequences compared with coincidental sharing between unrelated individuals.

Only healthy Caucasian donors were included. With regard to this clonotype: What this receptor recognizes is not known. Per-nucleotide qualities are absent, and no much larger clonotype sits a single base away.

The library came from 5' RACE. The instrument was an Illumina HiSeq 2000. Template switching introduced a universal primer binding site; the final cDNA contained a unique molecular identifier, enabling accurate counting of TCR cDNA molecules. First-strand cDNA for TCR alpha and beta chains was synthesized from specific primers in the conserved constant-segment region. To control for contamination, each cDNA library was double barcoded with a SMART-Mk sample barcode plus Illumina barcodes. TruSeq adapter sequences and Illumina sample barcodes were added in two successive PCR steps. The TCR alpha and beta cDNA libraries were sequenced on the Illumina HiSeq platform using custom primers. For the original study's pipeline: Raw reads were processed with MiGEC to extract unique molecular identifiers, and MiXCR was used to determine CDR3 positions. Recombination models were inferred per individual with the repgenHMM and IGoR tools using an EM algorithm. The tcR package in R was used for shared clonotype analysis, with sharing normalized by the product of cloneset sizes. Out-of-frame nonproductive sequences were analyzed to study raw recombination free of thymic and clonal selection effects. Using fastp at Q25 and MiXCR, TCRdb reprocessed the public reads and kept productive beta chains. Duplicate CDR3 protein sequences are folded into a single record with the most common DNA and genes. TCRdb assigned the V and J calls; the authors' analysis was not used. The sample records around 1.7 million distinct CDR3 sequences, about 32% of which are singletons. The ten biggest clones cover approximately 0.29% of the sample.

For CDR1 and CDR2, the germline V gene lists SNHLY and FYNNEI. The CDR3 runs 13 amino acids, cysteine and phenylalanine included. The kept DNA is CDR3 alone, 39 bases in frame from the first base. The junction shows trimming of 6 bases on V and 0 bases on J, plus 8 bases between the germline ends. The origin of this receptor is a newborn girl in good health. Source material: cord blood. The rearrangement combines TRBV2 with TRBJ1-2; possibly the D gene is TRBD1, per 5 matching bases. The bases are TGTGCCAGCAGACAACAGGCTAACTATGGCTACACCTTC. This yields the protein CASRQQANYGYTF.